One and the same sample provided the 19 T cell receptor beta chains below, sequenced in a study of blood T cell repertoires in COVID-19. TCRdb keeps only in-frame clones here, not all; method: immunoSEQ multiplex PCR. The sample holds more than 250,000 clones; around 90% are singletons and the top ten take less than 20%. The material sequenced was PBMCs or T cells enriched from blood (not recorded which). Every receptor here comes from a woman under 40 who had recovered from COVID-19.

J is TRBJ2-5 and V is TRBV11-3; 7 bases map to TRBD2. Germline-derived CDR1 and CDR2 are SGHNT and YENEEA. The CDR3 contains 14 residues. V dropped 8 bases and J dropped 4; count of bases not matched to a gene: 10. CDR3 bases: TGTGCCAGCGCGAACCCGGGGGGTCGAGAGACCCAGTACTTC. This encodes CASANPGGRETQYF.

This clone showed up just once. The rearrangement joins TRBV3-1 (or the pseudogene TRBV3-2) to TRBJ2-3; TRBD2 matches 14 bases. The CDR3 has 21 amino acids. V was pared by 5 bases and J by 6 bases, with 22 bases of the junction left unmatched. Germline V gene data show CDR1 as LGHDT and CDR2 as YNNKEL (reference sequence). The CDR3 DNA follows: TGTGCCAGCAGCACCCGCGGTCTTGGGACTAGCGGGAGTTGGGGGGGGGATACGCAGTATTTT. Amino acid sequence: CASSTRGLGTSGSWGGDTQYF.

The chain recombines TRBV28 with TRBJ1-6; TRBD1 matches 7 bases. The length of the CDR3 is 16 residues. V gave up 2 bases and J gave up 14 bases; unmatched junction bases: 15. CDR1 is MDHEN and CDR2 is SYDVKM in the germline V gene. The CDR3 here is CASSLGAQGPRGALHF. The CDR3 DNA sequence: TGTGCCAGCAGTTTAGGCGCGCAGGGTCCCAGGGGGGCCCTCCACTTT.

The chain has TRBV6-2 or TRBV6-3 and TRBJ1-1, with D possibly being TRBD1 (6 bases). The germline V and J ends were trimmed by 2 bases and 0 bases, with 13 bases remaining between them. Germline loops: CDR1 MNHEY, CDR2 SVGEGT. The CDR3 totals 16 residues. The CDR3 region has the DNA TGTGCCAGCAGTTACACGACAGGACGCATGAACACTGAAGCTTTCTTT. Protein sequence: CASSYTTGRMNTEAFF.

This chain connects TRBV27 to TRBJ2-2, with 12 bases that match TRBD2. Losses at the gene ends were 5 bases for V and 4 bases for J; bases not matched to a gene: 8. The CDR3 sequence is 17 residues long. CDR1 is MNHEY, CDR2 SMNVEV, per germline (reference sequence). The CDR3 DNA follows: TGTGCCAGCAGTATACTAGCGGGAGGATGGAGCACCGGGGAGCTGTTTTTT. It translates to CASSILAGGWSTGELFF.

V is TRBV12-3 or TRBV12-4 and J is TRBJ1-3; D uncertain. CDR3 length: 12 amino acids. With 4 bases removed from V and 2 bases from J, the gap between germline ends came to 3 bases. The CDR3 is CASSSAGNTIYF. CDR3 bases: TGTGCCAGCAGTTCCGCTGGAAACACCATATATTTT.

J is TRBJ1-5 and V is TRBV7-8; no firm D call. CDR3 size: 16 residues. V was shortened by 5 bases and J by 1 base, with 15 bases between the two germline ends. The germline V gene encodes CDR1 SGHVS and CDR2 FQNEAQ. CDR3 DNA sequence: TGTGCCAGCAGCCCCTACCATTCGGGGAGCAATCAGCCCCAGCATTTT. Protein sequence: CASSPYHSGSNQPQHF.

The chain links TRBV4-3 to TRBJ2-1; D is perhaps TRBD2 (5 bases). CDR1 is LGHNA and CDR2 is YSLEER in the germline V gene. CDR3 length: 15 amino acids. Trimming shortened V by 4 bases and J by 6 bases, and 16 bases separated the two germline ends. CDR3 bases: TGCGCCAGCAGCCCATCTCACCGGGGTGGCAATGAGCAGTTCTTC. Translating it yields CASSPSHRGGNEQFF.

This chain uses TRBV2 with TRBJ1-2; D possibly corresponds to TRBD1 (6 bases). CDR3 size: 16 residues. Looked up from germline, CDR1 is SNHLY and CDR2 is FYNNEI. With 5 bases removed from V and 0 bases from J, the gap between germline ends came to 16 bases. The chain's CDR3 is CASSITGTPTNYGYTF. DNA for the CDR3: TGTGCCAGCAGTATTACAGGGACCCCTACTAACTATGGCTACACCTTC.

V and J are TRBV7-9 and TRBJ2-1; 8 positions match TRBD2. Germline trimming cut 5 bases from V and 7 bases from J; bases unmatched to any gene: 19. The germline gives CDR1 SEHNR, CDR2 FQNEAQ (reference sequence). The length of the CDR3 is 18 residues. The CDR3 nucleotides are TGTGCCAGCAGCCCCCAAGCGGGAGTTAACCCCCAGGGGAATGAGCAGTTCTTC. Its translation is CASSPQAGVNPQGNEQFF. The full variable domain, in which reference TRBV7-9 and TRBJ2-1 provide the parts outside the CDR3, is DTGVSQNPRHKITKRGQNVTFRCDPISEHNRLYWYRQTLGQGPEFLTYFQNEAQLEKSRLLSDRFSAERPKGSFSTLEIQRTEQGDSAMYLCASSPQAGVNPQGNEQFFGPGTRLTVL.

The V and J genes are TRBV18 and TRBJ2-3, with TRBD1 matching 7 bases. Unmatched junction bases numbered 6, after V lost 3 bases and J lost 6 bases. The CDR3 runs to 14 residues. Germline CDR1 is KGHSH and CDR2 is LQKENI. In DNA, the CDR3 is TGTGCCAGCTCACCCCCAGGGGGAAGGGATACGCAGTATTTT. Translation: CASSPPGGRDTQYF. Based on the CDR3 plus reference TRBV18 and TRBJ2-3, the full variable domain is NAGVMQNPRHLVRRRGQEARLRCSPMKGHSHVYWYRQLPEEGLKFMVYLQKENIIDESGMPKERFSAEFPKEGPSILRIQQVVRGDSAAYFCASSPPGGRDTQYFGPGTRLTVL.

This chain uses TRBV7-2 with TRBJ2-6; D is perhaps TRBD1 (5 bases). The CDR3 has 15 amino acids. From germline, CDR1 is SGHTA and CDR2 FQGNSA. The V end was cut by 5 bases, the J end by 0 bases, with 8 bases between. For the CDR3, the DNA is TGTGCCAGCAGCGAAGACAGCTCTGGGGCCAACGTCCTGACTTTC. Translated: CASSEDSSGANVLTF.

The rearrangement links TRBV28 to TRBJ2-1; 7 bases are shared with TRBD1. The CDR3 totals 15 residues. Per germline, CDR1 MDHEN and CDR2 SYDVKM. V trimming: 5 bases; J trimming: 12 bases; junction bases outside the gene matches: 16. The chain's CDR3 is CASSPSTGMGRVQFF. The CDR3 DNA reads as TGTGCCAGCAGTCCCTCGACAGGGATGGGTCGTGTGCAGTTCTTC.

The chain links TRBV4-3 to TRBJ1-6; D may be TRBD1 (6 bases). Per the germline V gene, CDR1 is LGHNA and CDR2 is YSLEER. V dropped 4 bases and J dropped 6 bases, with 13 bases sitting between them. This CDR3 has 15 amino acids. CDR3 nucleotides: TGCGCCAGCAGCCCCGACAGGTTCTTTAATTCACCCCTCCACTTT. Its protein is CASSPDRFFNSPLHF.

The CDR3 sequence is CASSYPRQGSPLHF. For the CDR3, the DNA is TGTGCCAGCAGTTACCCTAGACAGGGCTCACCCCTCCACTTT. The chain recombines TRBV6-5 with TRBJ1-6; TRBD1 matches 7 bases. There are 14 residues in the CDR3. Germline values: CDR1 MNHEY, CDR2 SVGAGI. V lost 2 bases, J lost 10 bases, and 5 bases stayed unmatched.

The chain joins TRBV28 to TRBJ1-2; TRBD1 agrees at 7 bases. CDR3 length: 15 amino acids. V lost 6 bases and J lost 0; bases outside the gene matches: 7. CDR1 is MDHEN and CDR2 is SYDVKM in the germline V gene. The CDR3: CASSPAGQTNYGYTF. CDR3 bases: TGTGCCAGCAGCCCCGCGGGACAGACTAACTATGGCTACACCTTC.

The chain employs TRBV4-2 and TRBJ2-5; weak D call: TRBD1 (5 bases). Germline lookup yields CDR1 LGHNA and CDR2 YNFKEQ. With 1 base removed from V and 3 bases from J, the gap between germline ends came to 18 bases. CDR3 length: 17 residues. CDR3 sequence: CASSQGGRRQTEETQYF. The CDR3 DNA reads TGTGCCAGCAGCCAAGGGGGCAGGAGACAAACCGAAGAGACCCAGTACTTC.

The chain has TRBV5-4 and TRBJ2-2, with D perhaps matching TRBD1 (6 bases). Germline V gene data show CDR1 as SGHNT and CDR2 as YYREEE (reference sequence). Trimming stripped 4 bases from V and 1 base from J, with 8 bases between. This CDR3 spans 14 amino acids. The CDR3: CASSEGQNTGELFF. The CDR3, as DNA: TGTGCCAGCAGCGAGGGACAGAACACCGGGGAGCTGTTTTTT. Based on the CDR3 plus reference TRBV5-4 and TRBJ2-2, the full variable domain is ETGVTQSPTHLIKTRGQQVTLRCSSQSGHNTVSWYQQALGQGPQFIFQYYREEENGRGNFPPRFSGLQFPNYSSELNVNALELDDSALYLCASSEGQNTGELFFGEGSRLTVL.

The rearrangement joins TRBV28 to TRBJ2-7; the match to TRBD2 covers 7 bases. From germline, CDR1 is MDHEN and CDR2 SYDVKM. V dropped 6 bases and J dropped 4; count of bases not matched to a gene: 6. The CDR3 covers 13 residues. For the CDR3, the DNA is TGTGCCAGCAGATTGGACGGGGGGTACGAGCAGTACTTC. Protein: CASRLDGGYEQYF.